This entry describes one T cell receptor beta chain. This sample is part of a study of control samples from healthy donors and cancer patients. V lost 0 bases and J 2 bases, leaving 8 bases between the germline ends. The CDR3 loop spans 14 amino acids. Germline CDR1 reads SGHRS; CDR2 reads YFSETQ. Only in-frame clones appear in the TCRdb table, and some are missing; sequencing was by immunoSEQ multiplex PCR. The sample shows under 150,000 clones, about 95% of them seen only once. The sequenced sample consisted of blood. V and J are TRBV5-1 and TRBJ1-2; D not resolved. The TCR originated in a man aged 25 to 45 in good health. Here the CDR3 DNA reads TGCGCCAGCAGCTTGGAAAGGGCCAACTATGGCTACACCTTC. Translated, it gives CASSLERANYGYTF.